The 28 T cell receptor beta chains given below trace back to one sample, sequenced in a study of shared clonotypes between healthy human individuals. Sequenced by immunoSEQ multiplex PCR; TCRdb stores in-frame clones only, minus some. This sample has 2 million to 2.5 million clones, with 90% to 96% found just once. Sequenced: naive CD4+ T cells sorted from blood. Specified subset: CD45RA+ positively selected. These receptors all come from a man aged 18 to 35 in good health.

This chain links TRBV7-2 with TRBJ2-1, with 13 bases matching TRBD2. V dropped 4 bases and J dropped 0; count of bases not matched to a gene: 6. This CDR3 contains 18 residues. Germline-derived CDR1 and CDR2 are SGHTA and FQGNSA. In DNA form, the CDR3 reads TGTGCCAGCAGCTCCCCTCGGACTAGCGGGGGCTCCTACAATGAGCAGTTCTTC. It codes for CASSSPRTSGGSYNEQFF.

The chain recombines TRBV4-1 with TRBJ1-6, with TRBD1 identical over 7 bases. The V gene end was trimmed by 2 bases and the J gene end by 7 bases; junction bases not matched to a gene: 8. The CDR3 contains 16 residues. CDR1 is MGHRA, CDR2 YSYEKL, per germline. The CDR3 loop is CASSQTDRRTNSPLHF. DNA of the CDR3: TGCGCCAGCAGCCAAACGGACAGGAGAACAAATTCACCCCTCCACTTT.

The rearrangement joins TRBV6-1 to TRBJ2-2; 7 bases are shared with TRBD1. This CDR3 region has 15 residues. The V gene's germline CDR1 is MNHNS and CDR2 SASEGT. With 4 bases clipped from V and 4 bases from J, the junction kept 6 bases outside the gene matches. The CDR3 sequence is CASSARQGFTGELFF. The CDR3 DNA follows: TGTGCCAGCAGTGCACGACAGGGATTCACCGGGGAGCTGTTTTTT.

The chain couples TRBV7-2 to TRBJ2-2, with no clear D. Trimming cost V 5 bases and J 4 bases, with 11 bases left between them. The V gene's germline CDR1 is SGHTA and CDR2 FQGNSA. CDR3 length equals 14 residues. The CDR3 reads CASSPARLTGELFF. In nucleotides, the CDR3 is TGTGCCAGCAGCCCAGCTAGGCTCACCGGGGAGCTGTTTTTT.

V is TRBV7-4 and J is TRBJ1-1; D is possibly TRBD1 (6 bases). Germline CDR1 reads SGHVT; CDR2 reads SQSDAQ. V dropped 8 bases and J dropped 2 bases, with 21 bases sitting between them. The CDR3 is made up of 16 amino acids. Here the CDR3 DNA reads TGTGCCAGCGACCTTGGGGGACAAGGAGTAAACACTGAAGCTTTCTTT. It yields the protein CASDLGGQGVNTEAFF.

CDR3: CSSWTGPSRRETQYF. CDR3 nucleotide sequence: TGCAGCTCCTGGACGGGACCCTCGAGGAGAGAGACCCAGTACTTC. The chain is built from TRBV29-1 and TRBJ2-5, with D tentatively TRBD1 or TRBD2 (5 bases each). This CDR3 comprises 15 residues. With 8 bases removed from V and 4 bases from J, the gap between germline ends came to 23 bases. Germline V gene sequence: CDR1 SQVTM, CDR2 ANQGSEA.

The J gene is TRBJ1-3, the V gene TRBV6-1; possible D gene TRBD1, 5 bases. Germline values: CDR1 MNHNS, CDR2 SASEGT. With 6 bases removed from V and 7 bases from J, the gap between germline ends came to 13 bases. There are 13 residues in the CDR3. As DNA, the CDR3 is TGTGCCAGCAGCCCGGAAGGGGCGAACACCATATATTTT. Protein: CASSPEGANTIYF.

The chain uses TRBV10-3 and TRBJ2-2; unclear D gene. The germline V gene has CDR1 ENHRY and CDR2 SYGVKD. The CDR3 is 14 residues long. Trimming took 6 bases from V and 1 from J, leaving 9 bases between them. CDR3 DNA sequence: TGTGCCATCAGGGCCAGCCAGAACACCGGGGAGCTGTTTTTT. Translating gives CAIRASQNTGELFF.

This chain connects TRBV7-9 to TRBJ1-3, with D possibly being TRBD1 (5 bases). The germline V gene encodes CDR1 SEHNR and CDR2 FQNEAQ (reference sequence). Deletions cut 7 bases from V and 8 bases from J, with 15 bases between. CDR3 size: 13 residues. CDR3 nucleotide sequence: TGTGCCAGCACCCCGGGACTAAGGGACACCATATATTTT. As protein: CASTPGLRDTIYF.

The chain joins TRBV10-1 to TRBJ2-7; the D gene is possibly TRBD2 (5 bases). The V gene lost 6 bases and the J gene lost 0 bases, with 18 bases spanning the gap. CDR3 length: 16 amino acids. Germline V gene data show CDR1 as WNHNN and CDR2 as SYGVQD (reference sequence). The CDR3 protein is CASSPRRSAPSYEQYF. The DNA of the CDR3 is TGCGCCAGCAGCCCACGCCGTAGCGCACCCTCCTACGAGCAGTACTTC.

This chain joins TRBV7-9 and TRBJ2-7, with 11 bases aligning to TRBD2. Germline loops: CDR1 SEHNR, CDR2 FQNEAQ (reference sequence). The CDR3 sequence is 16 residues long. J lost 1 base, V lost 5 bases, and 7 bases had no gene match. This CDR3 is CASSKTSGSRSYEQYF. CDR3 nucleotides: TGTGCCAGCAGCAAAACTAGCGGGAGTAGGTCCTACGAGCAGTACTTC.

The chain carries TRBV4-2 and TRBJ1-2; a possible D gene is TRBD1 (5 bases). There are 15 residues in the CDR3. Per the germline V gene, CDR1 is LGHNA and CDR2 is YNFKEQ. V was clipped by 1 base and J by 7 bases, with 16 bases between them. The CDR3 loop is CASSQVGDWVVGYTF. CDR3 nucleotide sequence: TGTGCCAGCAGCCAAGTTGGGGACTGGGTGGTTGGCTACACCTTC.

The chain is built from TRBV28 and TRBJ2-1; 12 bases fit TRBD2. Germline trimming cut 7 bases from V and 2 bases from J; bases unmatched to any gene: 3. The CDR3 totals 15 residues. Looked up from germline, CDR1 is MDHEN and CDR2 is SYDVKM. CDR3 region: CASKASGGAYNEQFF. CDR3 nucleotides: TGTGCCAGCAAAGCTAGCGGGGGGGCCTACAATGAGCAGTTCTTC. The variable domain in full, with the rest retrieved from reference TRBV28 and TRBJ2-1, is DVKVTQSSRYLVKRTGEKVFLECVQDMDHENMFWYRQDPGLGLRLIYFSYDVKMKEKGDIPEGYSVSREKKERFSLILESASTNQTSMYLCASKASGGAYNEQFFGPGTRLTVL.

The gene calls are TRBV15 and TRBJ1-1, with a possible D match to TRBD1 (5 bases). CDR3 length: 15 amino acids. V lost 0 bases and J lost 5, with 13 bases in between. Germline V gives CDR1 LNHNV, CDR2 YYDKDF (reference sequence). CDR3 sequence: CATSREGVIGTEAFF. The CDR3 DNA follows: TGTGCCACCAGCAGAGAGGGGGTAATAGGGACTGAAGCTTTCTTT.

The genes are TRBV27 and TRBJ1-5; TRBD1 matches 7 bases. This CDR3 is 14 amino acids long. V trimming: 2 bases; J trimming: 6 bases; junction bases outside the gene matches: 4. From germline, CDR1 is MNHEY and CDR2 SMNVEV (reference sequence). CDR3 DNA sequence: TGTGCCAGCAGTTTAACACAGGGGTCTCAGCCCCAGCATTTT. It is translated as CASSLTQGSQPQHF.

V is TRBV27 and J is TRBJ1-6; TRBD1 matches 9 bases. The J segment lost 10 bases and the V segment lost 3 bases, leaving 4 bases of the junction unmatched. Germline values: CDR1 MNHEY, CDR2 SMNVEV (reference sequence). The length of the CDR3 is 14 residues. The CDR3 reads CASSLWDRASPLHF. Here the CDR3 DNA reads TGTGCCAGCAGTTTGTGGGACAGGGCCTCACCCCTCCACTTT.

About this clone: Within the sample, other DNA sequences also encode this same CDR3. The rearrangement links TRBV5-4 to TRBJ2-1, with 8 bases that match TRBD2. The V segment lost 0 bases and the J segment 4 bases; nucleotides outside the gene matches: 3. Germline assignment: CDR1 SGHNT and CDR2 YYREEE (reference sequence). The length of the CDR3 is 15 residues. The CDR3 here is CASSLASGSYNEQFF. In DNA form, the CDR3 reads TGTGCCAGCAGCTTGGCTAGCGGGTCTTACAATGAGCAGTTCTTC. The variable domain in full, completed from reference TRBV5-4 and TRBJ2-1, reads ETGVTQSPTHLIKTRGQQVTLRCSSQSGHNTVSWYQQALGQGPQFIFQYYREEENGRGNFPPRFSGLQFPNYSSELNVNALELDDSALYLCASSLASGSYNEQFFGPGTRLTVL.

The genes are TRBV4-2 and TRBJ2-7; D is unclear. CDR3 length equals 14 residues. V was trimmed by 0 bases and J by 0 bases, leaving 6 bases between them. Germline CDR1 and CDR2: LGHNA and YNFKEQ. CDR3 sequence reads: CASSQDPNSYEQYF. CDR3 DNA sequence: TGTGCCAGCAGCCAAGATCCGAACTCCTACGAGCAGTACTTC.

The chain carries TRBV4-3 and TRBJ1-4; D not certain. Trimming removed 0 bases from V and 1 base from J, with 9 bases in between. Germline CDR1 LGHNA, CDR2 YSLEER. This CDR3 spans 16 amino acids. In DNA, the CDR3 is TGCGCCAGCAGCCAAGATCCGCGGGGAACTAATGAAAAACTGTTTTTT. The encoded protein is CASSQDPRGTNEKLFF.

In regard to this clone: The same CDR3 can be traced to other DNA sequences in this sample. The chain has TRBV5-5 and TRBJ1-2; D is undetermined. Trimming shortened V by 0 bases and J by 2 bases, and 5 bases separated the two germline ends. Germline-derived CDR1 and CDR2 are SGHKS and YYEKEE (reference sequence). There are 13 residues in the CDR3. CDR3 sequence: CASSLDPNYGYTF. The CDR3 DNA reads as TGTGCCAGCAGCTTGGACCCAAACTATGGCTACACCTTC. Using reference TRBV5-5 and TRBJ1-2 for the parts outside the CDR3, the full variable domain is DAGVTQSPTHLIKTRGQQVTLRCSPISGHKSVSWYQQVLGQGPQFIFQYYEKEERGRGNFPDRFSARQFPNYSSELNVNALLLGDSALYLCASSLDPNYGYTFGSGTRLTVV.

This chain connects TRBV6-1 to TRBJ2-7; weak D call: TRBD2 (7 bases). The CDR3 consists of 13 residues. The germline CDR1 and CDR2 sequences are MNHNS and SASEGT. V lost 6 bases and J lost 7, with 16 bases in between. The DNA for the CDR3 is TGTGCCAGCAGCGCCGAGAGGGGGGGAGAGCAGTACTTC. It encodes CASSAERGGEQYF.

The V and J genes are TRBV6-1 and TRBJ2-2, with TRBD2 matching 7 bases. V was clipped by 7 bases and J by 4 bases; unmatched bases: 9. This CDR3 spans 15 amino acids. CDR1 and CDR2 from the germline V gene are MNHNS and SASEGT. CDR3 amino acids: CASMTREAGTGELFF. As DNA, the CDR3 is TGTGCCAGCATGACACGGGAGGCGGGCACCGGGGAGCTGTTTTTT.

The CDR3 here is CASSLTGTADQPQHF. Here the CDR3 DNA reads TGCGCCAGCAGCTTAACAGGGACGGCGGATCAGCCCCAGCATTTT. The chain combines TRBV5-1 with TRBJ1-5; possible D gene TRBD1, 6 bases. Germline CDR1 is SGHRS and CDR2 is YFSETQ. V was clipped by 2 bases and J by 5 bases, with 14 bases between them. The CDR3 extends over 15 amino acids. The variable domain in full, with the rest retrieved from reference TRBV5-1 and TRBJ1-5, is KAGVTQTPRYLIKTRGQQVTLSCSPISGHRSVSWYQQTPGQGLQFLFEYFSETQRNKGNFPGRFSGRQFSNSRSEMNVSTLELGDSALYLCASSLTGTADQPQHFGDGTRLSIL.

The gene calls are TRBV2 and TRBJ2-6; D is ambiguous. There are 17 residues in the CDR3. Trimming shortened V by 0 bases and J by 4 bases, and 13 bases separated the two germline ends. Germline loops: CDR1 SNHLY, CDR2 FYNNEI. The CDR3 reads CASSEADQLGGANVLTF. The CDR3 coding sequence is TGTGCCAGCAGTGAAGCCGACCAGTTGGGGGGGGCCAACGTCCTGACTTTC.

The J gene is TRBJ2-1, the V gene TRBV27; 12 bases fit TRBD2. The trim removed 6 bases at V and 3 bases at J, leaving 3 bases unmatched. CDR3 size: 15 residues. CDR1 is MNHEY, CDR2 SMNVEV, per germline (reference sequence). This CDR3 reads CASSLAGGIYNEQFF. CDR3 DNA sequence: TGTGCCAGCAGCCTAGCGGGAGGGATCTACAATGAGCAGTTCTTC.

J is TRBJ2-1 and V is TRBV7-8; 10 bases are shared with TRBD2. Germline trimming cut 1 base from V and 5 bases from J; bases unmatched to any gene: 5. In germline, CDR1 is SGHVS, CDR2 FQNEAQ. The CDR3 loop spans 16 amino acids. The CDR3 spells CASSLVRLAGNNEQFF. The CDR3 DNA reads TGTGCCAGCAGCTTAGTGAGACTAGCGGGCAACAATGAGCAGTTCTTC.

The chain joins TRBV14 to TRBJ2-7; perhaps D is TRBD1 or TRBD2 (6 bases each). The germline gives CDR1 SGHDN, CDR2 FVKESK. The CDR3 totals 15 residues. Trimming cost V 8 bases and J 2 bases, with 19 bases left between them. In DNA, the CDR3 is TGTGCCAGCTCTAAAGGGGGAGGTTCGGCCTACGAGCAGTACTTC. Translating gives CASSKGGGSAYEQYF.

The V and J genes are TRBV5-4 and TRBJ2-7, with 13 positions matching TRBD2. The CDR3 runs 18 residues. Per the germline V gene, CDR1 is SGHNT and CDR2 is YYREEE (reference sequence). Losses at the gene ends were 4 bases for V and 5 bases for J; bases not matched to a gene: 15. The CDR3 coding sequence is TGTGCCAGCAGCACCCTCAAACTAGCGGGGGGGCCGCGTAACGAGCAGTACTTC. It translates to CASSTLKLAGGPRNEQYF.